These T cell receptor beta chains were read from a single sample in a study of T cell responses to AZD1222 COVID-19 vaccine. This table comes from immunoSEQ multiplex PCR, and its TCRdb copy is limited to in-frame clones, with some not included. The data show about 81,000 clones, about nine tenths seen once. Sequencing used peripheral blood, obtained 28 days after the second AZD1222 dose. The receptors stem from an adult who received the AZD1222 COVID-19 vaccine. CDR3s include the opening cysteine and the closing phenylalanine or tryptophan. The D gene is left open where the match is weak. Rows give clone size only sometimes, using once, few, many, or a class for an expanded clone.

j_gene,d_gene,v_gene,abundance,CDR3nt,CDR3aa
TRBJ1-5,-,TRBV2,once,TGTGCCAGCAGTGAAGCTGCGAGGGAGGGTCAGCCCCAGCATTTT,CASSEAAREGQPQHF
TRBJ1-3,-,TRBV11-2,-,TGTGCCAGCAGCAACCCGGGGGACTCTGGAAACACCATATATTTT,CASSNPGDSGNTIYF
TRBJ1-6,TRBD1,TRBV28,-,TGTGCCAGCAGTTCCGGGACAGACTATAATTCACCCCTCCACTTT,CASSSGTDYNSPLHF
TRBJ1-1,TRBD1,TRBV6-5,-,TGTGCCAGCAGTTACTCAAGGGACAGGGCCACTGAAGCTTTCTTT,CASSYSRDRATEAFF
TRBJ2-7,TRBD2,TRBV10-3,few,TGTGCCATCAGTGAGTCGACTAGCGGGGGATCCTACGAGCAGTACTTC,CAISESTSGGSYEQYF
TRBJ2-7,-,TRBV5-4,-,TGTGCCAGCAGCCAGGTGGGGGATTACTACGAGCAGTACTTC,CASSQVGDYYEQYF
TRBJ1-6,TRBD1,TRBV5-6,once,TGTGCCAGCAGCCTGGGTACAGGGGCAGGGTCACCCCTCCACTTT,CASSLGTGAGSPLHF
TRBJ2-3,-,TRBV19,-,TGTGCCAGTAGTATAGGTGCGACGGGGGGCCGGGCAGATACGCAGTATTTT,CASSIGATGGRADTQYF
TRBJ1-3,TRBD1,TRBV20-1,-,TGCAGTGCTAGTGCGTGGACAGGGGTAGGAAACACCATATATTTT,CSASAWTGVGNTIYF
TRBJ1-2,TRBD1,TRBV6-2/TRBV6-3,-,TGTGCCAGCAGTGACAGGACAGGGAACTATGGCTACACCTTC,CASSDRTGNYGYTF
TRBJ2-1,-,TRBV27,-,TGTGCCAGCAGTCCAGCCTGGGGGGAGCAGTTCTTC,CASSPAWGEQFF
TRBJ2-3,TRBD2,TRBV30,-,TGTGCCCGGCGGACTAGCGGCTTTACAGATACGCAGTATTTT,CARRTSGFTDTQYF
TRBJ1-2,-,TRBV5-6,-,TGTGCCAGCAGCTTGGAGCCAGTCGATAACTATGGCTACACCTTC,CASSLEPVDNYGYTF
TRBJ2-3,TRBD1,TRBV6-2/TRBV6-3,-,TGTGCCAGCAGTTTAGACAGGGGTGGTATAGCAGATACGCAGTATTTT,CASSLDRGGIADTQYF
TRBJ1-3,-,TRBV10-3,-,TGTGCCAGCAGACAGACTGGAAACACCATATATTTT,CASRQTGNTIYF
TRBJ2-7,TRBD2,TRBV6-5,-,TGTGCCAGCAGTCTCCTAGCGGGACCCTTTGAGCAGTACTTC,CASSLLAGPFEQYF
TRBJ1-1,TRBD1,TRBV7-2,-,TGTGCCAGCAGCGCCTACAGGGGCCGCGGGAACACTGAAGCTTTCTTT,CASSAYRGRGNTEAFF
TRBJ1-3,-,TRBV10-1,once,TGCGCCAGCGTAGCCCCTGAATCGGGGGTACTCTCTGGAAACACCATATATTTT,CASVAPESGVLSGNTIYF
TRBJ1-4,TRBD1,TRBV10-3,-,TGTGCCATCAGACCCGGGACAGGGGTTGAAAAACTGTTTTTT,CAIRPGTGVEKLFF
TRBJ1-3,-,TRBV2,few,TGTGCCAGCAGTGGTAGGTCAGCGCAAAACACCATATATTTT,CASSGRSAQNTIYF
TRBJ2-5,TRBD1,TRBV5-4,-,TGTGCCAGCAGCTTCGGTCGGGACAGGGGGCAAAGGGAGACCCAGTACTTC,CASSFGRDRGQRETQYF
TRBJ1-2,-,TRBV7-9,-,TGTGCCAGCAGCTTAGAGGTGGGACTGCTACTCGGCTACACCTTC,CASSLEVGLLLGYTF
TRBJ1-1,-,TRBV5-5,-,TGTGCCAGCATCCCCTTTGGGGGGGCCACTGAAGCTTTCTTT,CASIPFGGATEAFF
TRBJ2-7,-,TRBV10-2,-,TGCGCCAGCACGGAGGGGAACCCTACCTACGAGCAGTACTTC,CASTEGNPTYEQYF
TRBJ1-1,-,TRBV24-1,-,TGTGCCACCAGGGGGGGGAAAGGCACTGAAGCTTTCTTT,CATRGGKGTEAFF
TRBJ2-6,TRBD1,TRBV4-3,-,TGCGCCAGCAGCCCAACGGCAGGGGGTCTCTCTGGGGCCAACGTCCTGACTTTC,CASSPTAGGLSGANVLTF
TRBJ2-3,-,TRBV24-1,once,TGTGCCACCAGTGATTTGCGGAAGGGTGCAGATACGCAGTATTTT,CATSDLRKGADTQYF
TRBJ2-1,TRBD2,TRBV2,-,TGTGCCAGCAGTGAAGCGGCGGGGGTTGAGCAGTTCTTC,CASSEAAGVEQFF
TRBJ2-5,TRBD1,TRBV7-2,-,TGTGCCAGCAGCTACTCGATAGGGACAGGAATACAAGAGACCCAGTACTTC,CASSYSIGTGIQETQYF
TRBJ1-6,-,TRBV2,-,TGTGCCAGCAGTGAAAGGAACACCCTCCACTTT,CASSERNTLHF
TRBJ1-1,-,TRBV28,-,TGTGCCAGCAGTTTCGAGGGACACGAAGCTTTCTTT,CASSFEGHEAFF
TRBJ1-2,-,TRBV21-1,-,TGCATGCGTCGGGGCTACACCTTC,CMRRGYTF
TRBJ2-1,-,TRBV10-3,-,TGTGCCATCAGTGAGTCGTCAGGGTTCAATGAGCAGTTCTTC,CAISESSGFNEQFF
TRBJ1-3,-,TRBV7-9,-,TGTGCCAGCAGCCCCCTCACAAGGTTGACTGGAAACACCATATATTTT,CASSPLTRLTGNTIYF
TRBJ2-5,TRBD2,TRBV18,-,TGTGCCAGCTCACCACGGGGCAAGCGGGGGGACCAAGAGACCCAGTACTTC,CASSPRGKRGDQETQYF
TRBJ1-2,TRBD1,TRBV14,few,TGTGCCAGCAGCCGCCTGGGACAGGGGCCCTATCTCTACACCTTC,CASSRLGQGPYLYTF
TRBJ2-5,TRBD2,TRBV5-6,-,TGTGCCAGCAGCTATAGCGGGGGCCAAGAGACCCAGTACTTC,CASSYSGGQETQYF
TRBJ2-7,-,TRBV7-2,-,TGTGCCAGCAGCCTGGGGACCTACGAGCAGTACTTC,CASSLGTYEQYF
TRBJ1-2,TRBD1,TRBV5-1,-,TGCGCCAGCAGCCGGGGACAGACTACTAACTATGGCTACACCTTC,CASSRGQTTNYGYTF
TRBJ1-5,-,TRBV21-1,once,TGTGCCAGCAGCAAGGAGGAAGATCAGCCCCAGCATTTT,CASSKEEDQPQHF
TRBJ1-3,TRBD1,TRBV15,-,TGTGCCACCAGCAGAGCCCTGGGACAGGACTCTGGAAACACCATATATTTT,CATSRALGQDSGNTIYF
TRBJ2-1,-,TRBV11-3,-,TGTGCCAGCAGCTTAGCCCAGGGCGCGGCGGGTGATCCCTACAATGAGCAGTTCTTC,CASSLAQGAAGDPYNEQFF
TRBJ2-7,-,TRBV27,-,TGTGCCAGCAGTAGAGGGGGTGACGAGCAGTACTTC,CASSRGGDEQYF
TRBJ1-2,-,TRBV10-3,-,TGTGCCATCAACCTCGGGACATCTAACTATGGCTACACCTTC,CAINLGTSNYGYTF
TRBJ1-1,-,TRBV7-2,-,TGTGCCAGCAGCTTAGCTGTCAGCTTGAACACTGAAGCTTTCTTT,CASSLAVSLNTEAFF
TRBJ2-3,TRBD2,TRBV6-4,few,TGTGCCAGCAGTGACTCGACTAGCGGGGGGGCAGATACGCAGTATTTT,CASSDSTSGGADTQYF
TRBJ1-5,-,TRBV10-3,-,TGTGCCATCAGTGGAACAGGGAATCAGCCCCAGCATTTT,CAISGTGNQPQHF
TRBJ2-2,-,TRBV19,-,TGTGCCAGTATCCCCCGTATACCCGCCAGGGAGCTGTTTTTT,CASIPRIPARELFF
TRBJ2-7,TRBD1,TRBV5-1,once,TGCGCCAGCAGCCTTAGGACAGGGGGCTACGAGCAGTACTTC,CASSLRTGGYEQYF
TRBJ2-5,-,TRBV5-6,-,TGTGCCAGCAGCTTGTCAGTATTTGGGGCAGAGACCCAGTACTTC,CASSLSVFGAETQYF
TRBJ1-2,TRBD1,TRBV18,-,TGTGCCAGCTCACCAGAGACAGGGGTCTATGGCTACACCTTC,CASSPETGVYGYTF
TRBJ1-1,TRBD1,TRBV5-5,few,TGTGCCAGCAGCCCAGCTCCGGACAGGGGGGGAACTGAAGCTTTCTTT,CASSPAPDRGGTEAFF